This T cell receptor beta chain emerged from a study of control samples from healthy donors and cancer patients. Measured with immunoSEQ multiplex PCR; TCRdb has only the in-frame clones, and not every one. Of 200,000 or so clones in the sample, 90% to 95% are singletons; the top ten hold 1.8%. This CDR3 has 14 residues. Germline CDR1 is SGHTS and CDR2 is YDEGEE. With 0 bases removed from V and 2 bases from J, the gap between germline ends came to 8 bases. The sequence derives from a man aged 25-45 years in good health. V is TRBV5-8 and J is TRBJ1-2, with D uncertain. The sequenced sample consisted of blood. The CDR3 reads CASSLGAHNYGYTF. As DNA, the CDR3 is TGTGCCAGCAGCTTGGGGGCGCACAACTATGGCTACACCTTC.